These T cell receptor beta chains were read from a single sample in a study of cytomegalovirus exposure and HLA in healthy donors. Sequencing used immunoSEQ multiplex PCR; TCRdb keeps in-frame clones, though not all of them. Seen here are under 80,000 clones, 94% observed once, and the top ten hold 2.5% to 3.5%. Sample: PBMCs. These receptors were taken from a woman aged 18 to 35 in good health and CMV-seropositive. CDR3s include the opening cysteine and the closing phenylalanine or tryptophan. Each record gives: clone size, D gene, J gene, V gene, CDR3 protein, CDR3 DNA. The D gene is left open where the match is weak. Only some rows state a clone size, as once, few, many or a class for expanded clones.

abundance: -; d_gene: -; j_gene: TRBJ1-5; v_gene: TRBV19; CDR3aa: CASEQGLRQPQHF; CDR3nt: TGTGCCAGTGAGCAGGGGTTGCGGCAGCCCCAGCATTTT
abundance: once; d_gene: TRBD1; j_gene: TRBJ2-7; v_gene: TRBV7-7; CDR3aa: CASSLGTGPSYEQYF; CDR3nt: TGTGCCAGCAGCTTAGGGACAGGGCCTTCCTACGAGCAGTACTTC
abundance: -; d_gene: -; j_gene: TRBJ1-1; v_gene: TRBV7-9; CDR3aa: CASSSLVEGLNTEAFF; CDR3nt: TGTGCCAGCAGCTCCCTAGTAGAGGGCCTGAACACTGAAGCTTTCTTT
abundance: once; d_gene: -; j_gene: TRBJ1-3; v_gene: TRBV4-1; CDR3aa: CASSQDRRSSGNTIYF; CDR3nt: TGCGCCAGCAGCCAAGATCGCAGATCCTCTGGAAACACCATATATTTT
abundance: -; d_gene: -; j_gene: TRBJ2-1; v_gene: TRBV30; CDR3aa: CAWSVASSYNEQFF; CDR3nt: TGTGCCTGGAGTGTAGCGAGTTCCTACAATGAGCAGTTCTTC
abundance: -; d_gene: TRBD1; j_gene: TRBJ2-7; v_gene: TRBV5-5; CDR3aa: CASRGTGWYEQYF; CDR3nt: TGTGCCAGCAGAGGGACAGGGTGGTACGAGCAGTACTTC
abundance: -; d_gene: TRBD1; j_gene: TRBJ1-2; v_gene: TRBV27; CDR3aa: CASSLQRTGAAGGYTF; CDR3nt: TGTGCCAGCAGTCTTCAAAGGACAGGGGCAGCTGGTGGCTACACCTTC
abundance: -; d_gene: TRBD1; j_gene: TRBJ2-4; v_gene: TRBV27; CDR3aa: CASSLQGAAKNIQYF; CDR3nt: TGTGCCAGCAGTTTGCAGGGGGCGGCCAAAAACATTCAGTACTTC
abundance: -; d_gene: -; j_gene: TRBJ1-3; v_gene: TRBV30; CDR3aa: CARGQSNTIYF; CDR3nt: TGTGCCCGAGGCCAGAGCAACACCATATATTTT
abundance: -; d_gene: TRBD1; j_gene: TRBJ1-4; v_gene: TRBV2; CDR3aa: CASSVGQGVKLFF; CDR3nt: TGTGCCAGCAGCGTGGGGCAGGGGGTAAAACTGTTTTTT
abundance: -; d_gene: -; j_gene: TRBJ2-5; v_gene: TRBV9; CDR3aa: CASSVSANRQETQYF; CDR3nt: TGTGCCAGCAGCGTAAGCGCAAACAGGCAAGAGACCCAGTACTTC
abundance: -; d_gene: -; j_gene: TRBJ2-6; v_gene: TRBV27; CDR3aa: CASSYTGFGANVLTF; CDR3nt: TGTGCCAGCAGCTATACAGGGTTTGGGGCCAACGTCCTGACTTTC
abundance: -; d_gene: -; j_gene: TRBJ1-3; v_gene: TRBV7-8; CDR3aa: CASSLTVASGNTIYF; CDR3nt: TGTGCCAGCAGCTTAACCGTGGCTTCTGGAAACACCATATATTTT
abundance: -; d_gene: TRBD2; j_gene: TRBJ2-7; v_gene: TRBV27; CDR3aa: CASSASGRAGWIPEQYF; CDR3nt: TGTGCCAGCTCCGCTAGCGGGAGGGCCGGGTGGATTCCCGAGCAGTACTTC
abundance: -; d_gene: -; j_gene: TRBJ2-6; v_gene: TRBV6-1; CDR3aa: CASSEGSYSGANVLTF; CDR3nt: TGTGCCAGCAGTGAAGGGAGTTACTCTGGGGCCAACGTCCTGACTTTC
abundance: -; d_gene: -; j_gene: TRBJ1-1; v_gene: TRBV18; CDR3aa: CASSPVRGAFF; CDR3nt: TGTGCCAGCTCACCGGTCAGGGGAGCTTTCTTT
abundance: -; d_gene: -; j_gene: TRBJ2-7; v_gene: TRBV28; CDR3aa: CASSLWTDSYEQYF; CDR3nt: TGTGCCAGCAGTTTGTGGACAGACTCCTACGAGCAGTACTTC
abundance: -; d_gene: -; j_gene: TRBJ1-6; v_gene: TRBV7-2; CDR3aa: CASSLVQGRGGMNSPLHF; CDR3nt: TGTGCCAGCAGCTTAGTGCAGGGAAGGGGCGGTATGAATTCACCCCTCCACTTT
abundance: once; d_gene: -; j_gene: TRBJ2-2; v_gene: TRBV10-3; CDR3aa: CAISEGISSGELFF; CDR3nt: TGTGCCATCAGTGAGGGCATCTCCTCCGGGGAGCTGTTTTTT
abundance: -; d_gene: TRBD1; j_gene: TRBJ2-2; v_gene: TRBV18; CDR3aa: CASSLRQGGRTGELFF; CDR3nt: TGTGCCAGCTCACTTCGACAGGGGGGAAGAACCGGGGAGCTGTTTTTT
abundance: -; d_gene: -; j_gene: TRBJ1-4; v_gene: TRBV2; CDR3aa: CASSGETNEKLFF; CDR3nt: TGTGCCAGCTCCGGGGAGACTAATGAAAAACTGTTTTTT
abundance: -; d_gene: -; j_gene: TRBJ1-6; v_gene: TRBV13; CDR3aa: CASSTGLGNSPLHF; CDR3nt: TGTGCCAGCAGCACGGGACTGGGGAATTCACCCCTCCACTTT
abundance: -; d_gene: -; j_gene: TRBJ1-5; v_gene: TRBV15; CDR3aa: CATQPGHLMGNQPQHF; CDR3nt: TGTGCCACCCAACCGGGACACCTTATGGGTAATCAGCCCCAGCATTTT
abundance: -; d_gene: -; j_gene: TRBJ2-2; v_gene: TRBV6-1; CDR3aa: CASRDLGVNTGELFF; CDR3nt: TGTGCCAGCAGGGACCTAGGGGTGAACACCGGGGAGCTGTTTTTT